These 4 T cell receptor beta chains share one sample of origin, sequenced in a study of blood T cell repertoires in COVID-19. The protocol was immunoSEQ multiplex PCR, while the TCRdb copy is restricted to in-frame clones and leaves out a portion. The sample has 200,000 to 250,000 clones, 80% seen once; the top ten hold 3.5% to 5.5%. The specimen was PBMCs or T cells enriched from blood (not recorded which). The receptor source for this set is a man aged 25 to 40 with acute COVID-19.

The chain links TRBV5-1 to TRBJ2-7, with a tentative D call TRBD1 (6 bases). Germline-derived CDR1 and CDR2 are SGHRS and YFSETQ. This CDR3 is built from 15 residues. Trimming shortened V by 0 bases and J by 3 bases, and 13 bases separated the two germline ends. CDR3: CASSLVTGLVYEQYF. The CDR3 coding sequence is TGCGCCAGCAGCTTGGTTACAGGGTTGGTCTACGAGCAGTACTTC. The variable domain in full, with the rest retrieved from reference TRBV5-1 and TRBJ2-7, is KAGVTQTPRYLIKTRGQQVTLSCSPISGHRSVSWYQQTPGQGLQFLFEYFSETQRNKGNFPGRFSGRQFSNSRSEMNVSTLELGDSALYLCASSLVTGLVYEQYFGPGTRLTVT.

V is TRBV19 and J is TRBJ1-1; 9 bases are a match to TRBD1. With V trimmed by 5 bases and J by 5 bases, 12 bases remained unmatched. This CDR3 region has 16 residues. Germline V gene sequence: CDR1 LNHDA, CDR2 SQIVND (reference sequence). CDR3 sequence reads: CASSLFIGTGRTEAFF. CDR3 sequence (DNA): TGTGCCAGTAGTCTCTTTATTGGGACAGGGCGAACTGAAGCTTTCTTT.

V is TRBV9 and J is TRBJ2-7, with 7 bases identical to TRBD2. This CDR3 has 14 residues. The germline CDR1 and CDR2 sequences are SGDLS and YYNGEE. With 3 bases clipped from V and 3 bases from J, the junction kept 6 bases outside the gene matches. The CDR3 DNA sequence: TGTGCCAGCAGCGAGGGGACGGGGGGCTACGAGCAGTACTTC. Encoded protein: CASSEGTGGYEQYF. The full variable domain, its missing parts supplied by reference TRBV9 and TRBJ2-7, is DSGVTQTPKHLITATGQRVTLRCSPRSGDLSVYWYQQSLDQGLQFLIQYYNGEERAKGNILERFSAQQFPDLHSELNLSSLELGDSALYFCASSEGTGGYEQYFGPGTRLTVT.

The chain uses TRBV3-1 (or the pseudogene TRBV3-2) and TRBJ2-5; a possible D gene is TRBD2 (7 bases). Trimming shortened V by 7 bases and J by 5 bases, and 17 bases separated the two germline ends. This CDR3 spans 14 amino acids. Germline assignment: CDR1 LGHDT and CDR2 YNNKEL (reference sequence). This CDR3 reads CASTRGGAGETQYF. CDR3 bases: TGTGCCAGCACCAGGGGAGGGGCCGGGGAGACCCAGTACTTC.